The sequence of this T cell receptor beta chain was determined in a study of vaccination effects on CD4 cells after COVID-19. Germline V gene lookup returns CDR1 DFQATT and CDR2 SNEGSKA (reference sequence). This CDR3 has 14 residues. Trimming cost V 3 bases and J 4 bases, with 13 bases left between them. Overall study findings and caveats: Convalescent patients were few in the study, and early post-infection timepoints were absent. Marked clonal contraction of infection- and vaccine-induced clones was seen late after vaccination.

With regard to this clone: Antigen unknown.

Viral peptide pool expansion of antigen-specific CD4+ T cells preceded sequencing in the ViraFEST assay. Researchers isolated CD4+ T cells once about eleven days of culture had elapsed. The study found no prior SARS-CoV-2 infection in the vaccine recipients, who tested negative for nucleocapsid antibodies. Culturing of 2 million to 2.5 million PBMC per well took place with approximately 10 IU/ml IL-2 and around 10 ug/ml peptides. It was on days 3 and 7 that half the medium was replaced with IL-2 medium. Sequenced by immunoSEQ multiplex PCR; TCRdb stores in-frame clones only, minus some. The repertoire holds tens of thousands of clones, roughly 70% seen once, with less than 9.5% in the top ten.

The sequenced sample was CD4+ T cells from PBMCs cultured with HCoV-NL63 spike peptides, obtained before COVID-19 vaccination. J is TRBJ2-1 and V is TRBV20-1, with D perhaps assigned TRBD1 or TRBD2 (6 bases each). This receptor was obtained from a human donor who received a COVID-19 vaccine. For the CDR3, the DNA is TGCAGTGCTAGTCCCGGGGGCCGATACAATGAGCAGTTCTTC. It translates to CSASPGGRYNEQFF.